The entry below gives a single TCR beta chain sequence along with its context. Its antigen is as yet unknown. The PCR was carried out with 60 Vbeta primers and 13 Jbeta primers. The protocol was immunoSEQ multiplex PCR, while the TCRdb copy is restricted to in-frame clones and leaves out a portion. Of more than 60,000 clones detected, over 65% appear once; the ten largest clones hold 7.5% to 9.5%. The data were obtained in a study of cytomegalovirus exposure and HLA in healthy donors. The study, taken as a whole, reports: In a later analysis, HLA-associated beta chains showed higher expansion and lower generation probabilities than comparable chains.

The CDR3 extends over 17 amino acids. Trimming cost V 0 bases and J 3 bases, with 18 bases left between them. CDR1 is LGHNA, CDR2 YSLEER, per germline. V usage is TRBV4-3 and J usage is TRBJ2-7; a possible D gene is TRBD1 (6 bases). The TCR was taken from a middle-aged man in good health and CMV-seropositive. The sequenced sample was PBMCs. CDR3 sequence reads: CASSQDYFRDTIYEQYF. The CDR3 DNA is TGCGCCAGCAGCCAAGATTACTTTCGGGACACAATCTACGAGCAGTACTTC.